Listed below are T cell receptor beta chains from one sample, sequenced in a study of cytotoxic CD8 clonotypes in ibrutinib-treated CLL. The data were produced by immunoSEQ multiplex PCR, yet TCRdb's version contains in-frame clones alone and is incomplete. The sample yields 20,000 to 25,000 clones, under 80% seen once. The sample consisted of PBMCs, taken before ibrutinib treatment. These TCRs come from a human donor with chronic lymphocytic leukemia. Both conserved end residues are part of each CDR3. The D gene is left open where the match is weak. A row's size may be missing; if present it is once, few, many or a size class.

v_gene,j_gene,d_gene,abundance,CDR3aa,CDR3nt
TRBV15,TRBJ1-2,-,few,CATSRARGPGYGYTF,TGTGCCACCAGCAGAGCGCGGGGGCCGGGCTATGGCTACACCTTC
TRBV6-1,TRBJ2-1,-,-,CASSEENSYNEQFF,TGTGCCAGCAGTGAAGAGAACTCCTACAATGAGCAGTTCTTC
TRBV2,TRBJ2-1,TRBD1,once,CASRSDRGPGNEQFF,TGTGCCAGCAGATCTGACAGGGGGCCGGGCAATGAGCAGTTCTTC
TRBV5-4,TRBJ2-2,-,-,CASSFLRGGGTGELFF,TGTGCCAGCAGCTTTTTGCGGGGTGGGGGAACCGGGGAGCTGTTTTTT
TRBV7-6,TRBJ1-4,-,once,CASRGLDGEKLFF,TGTGCCAGCAGAGGGTTAGATGGTGAAAAACTGTTTTTT
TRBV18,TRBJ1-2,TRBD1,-,CASSPLPPGQEFYGYTF,TGTGCCAGCTCACCATTACCCCCGGGACAGGAATTCTATGGCTACACCTTC
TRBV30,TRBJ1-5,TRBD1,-,CAWSVPSGTGGRLSNQPQHF,TGTGCCTGGAGTGTACCCTCCGGGACAGGTGGGCGTTTGAGCAATCAGCCCCAGCATTTT
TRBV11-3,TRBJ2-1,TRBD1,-,CASSPRGQNNEQFF,TGTGCCAGCAGCCCACGGGGACAGAACAATGAGCAGTTCTTC
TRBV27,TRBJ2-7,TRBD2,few,CASSFYSGGEQYF,TGTGCCAGCAGTTTTTATTCGGGGGGCGAGCAGTACTTC
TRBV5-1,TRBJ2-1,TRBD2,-,CASSLLLAGAEQFF,TGCGCCAGCAGCTTGCTTTTAGCGGGAGCTGAGCAGTTCTTC
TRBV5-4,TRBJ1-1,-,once,CASSWEGEHGEAFF,TGTGCCAGCAGCTGGGAGGGGGAACATGGTGAAGCTTTCTTT
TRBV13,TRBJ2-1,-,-,CASSLPSNNEQFF,TGTGCCAGCAGCTTACCTAGCAACAATGAGCAGTTCTTC
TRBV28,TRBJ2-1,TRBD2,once,CASSLSGLAGALNEQFF,TGTGCCAGCAGTTTAAGTGGACTAGCGGGAGCCCTCAATGAGCAGTTCTTC
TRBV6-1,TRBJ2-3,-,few,CASMGSTDTQYF,TGTGCCAGCATGGGGAGTACAGATACGCAGTATTTT
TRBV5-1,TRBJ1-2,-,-,CASSLLDNHYGYTF,TGCGCCAGCAGCTTGTTGGACAACCATTATGGCTACACCTTC
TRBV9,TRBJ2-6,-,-,CASSVGFSGANVLTF,TGTGCCAGCAGCGTGGGATTCTCTGGGGCCAACGTCCTGACTTTC
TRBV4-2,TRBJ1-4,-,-,CASSPEGRTNEKLFF,TGTGCCAGCAGCCCCGAGGGCCGGACTAATGAAAAACTGTTTTTT
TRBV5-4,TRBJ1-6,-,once,CASSLDRENSPLHF,TGTGCCAGCAGCTTGGACAGGGAGAATTCACCCCTCCACTTT
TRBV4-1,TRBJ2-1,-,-,CASSQDWGGARNEQFF,TGCGCCAGCAGCCAAGATTGGGGGGGGGCAAGGAATGAGCAGTTCTTC
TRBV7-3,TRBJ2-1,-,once,CASNSGGDEQFF,TGTGCCAGCAACTCCGGGGGAGATGAGCAGTTCTTC
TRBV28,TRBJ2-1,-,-,CASSSPSFRVF,TGTGCCAGCAGTTCCCCTAGCTTCCGGGTCTTC
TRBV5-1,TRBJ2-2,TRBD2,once,CASSLSLAGDTGELFF,TGCGCCAGCAGCTTGTCCCTAGCGGGGGACACCGGGGAGCTGTTTTTT
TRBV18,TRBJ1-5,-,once,CASSPGGANQPQHF,TGTGCCAGCTCACCAGGCGGGGCCAATCAGCCCCAGCATTTT
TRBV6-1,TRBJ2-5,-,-,CASSETPGHQETQYF,TGTGCCAGCAGTGAGACTCCGGGACACCAAGAGACCCAGTACTTC
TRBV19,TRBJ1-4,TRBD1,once,CASSINRGKPTNEKLFF,TGTGCCAGTAGTATTAACAGGGGGAAACCAACTAATGAAAAACTGTTTTTT
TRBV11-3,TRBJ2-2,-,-,CASSPGAGTGELFF,TGTGCCAGCAGCCCGGGGGCGGGCACCGGGGAGCTGTTTTTT
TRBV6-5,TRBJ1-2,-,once,CASSNSGSPNYGYTF,TGTGCCAGCAGTAACTCGGGGAGCCCTAACTATGGCTACACCTTC
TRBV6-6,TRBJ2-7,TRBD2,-,CASSRTSGSIYEQYF,TGTGCCAGCAGTCGGACTAGCGGGAGTATCTACGAGCAGTACTTC
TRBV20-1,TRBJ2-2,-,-,CSARDNGELFF,TGCAGTGCTAGGGACAACGGGGAGCTGTTTTTT
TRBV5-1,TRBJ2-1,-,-,CASSLEPDRYNEQFF,TGCGCCAGCAGCTTGGAGCCCGACAGGTACAATGAGCAGTTCTTC
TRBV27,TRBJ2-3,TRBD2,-,CASSSPSRSGISTDTQYF,TGTGCCAGCAGTTCACCCTCCAGGAGCGGGATCTCCACAGATACGCAGTATTTT
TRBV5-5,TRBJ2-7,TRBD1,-,CASSSRTGPSGEQYF,TGTGCCAGCAGCTCACGGACAGGCCCCTCTGGGGAGCAGTACTTC
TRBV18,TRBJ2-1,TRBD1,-,CASSPIIGQGMYNEQFF,TGTGCCAGCTCACCAATAATAGGACAGGGGATGTACAATGAGCAGTTCTTC
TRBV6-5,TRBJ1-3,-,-,CASRPLLPSGNTIYF,TGTGCCAGCAGACCCCTCTTACCCTCTGGAAACACCATATATTTT
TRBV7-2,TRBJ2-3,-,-,CASSLWGTRCTDTQYF,TGTGCCAGCAGCTTATGGGGCACGCGATGCACAGATACGCAGTATTTT
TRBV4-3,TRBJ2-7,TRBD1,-,CASSRAGTGGYEQYF,TGCGCCAGCAGCCGAGCCGGGACAGGGGGCTACGAGCAGTACTTC
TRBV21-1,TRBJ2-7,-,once,CASSKTGAAYEQYF,TGTGCCAGCAGCAAAACAGGGGCCGCCTACGAGCAGTACTTC
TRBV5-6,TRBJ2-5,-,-,CASSPGPGETQYF,TGTGCCAGCAGCCCGGGACCCGGAGAGACCCAGTACTTC
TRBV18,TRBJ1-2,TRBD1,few,CASSRDRDGYTF,TGTGCCAGCTCAAGGGACAGGGATGGCTACACCTTC
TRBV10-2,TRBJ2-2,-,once,CASKGVNTGELFF,TGCGCCAGCAAAGGCGTTAACACCGGGGAGCTGTTTTTT
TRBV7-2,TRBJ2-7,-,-,CASSSGLGPSYEQYF,TGTGCCAGCAGCTCCGGGTTAGGACCCTCCTACGAGCAGTACTTC
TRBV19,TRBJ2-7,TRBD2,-,CASSPLVAGADEQYF,TGTGCCAGTAGTCCCCTGGTAGCGGGAGCCGACGAGCAGTACTTC
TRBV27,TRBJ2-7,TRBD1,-,CASSFLTGTGSYEQYF,TGTGCCAGCAGTTTTCTAACCGGGACAGGGAGCTACGAGCAGTACTTC
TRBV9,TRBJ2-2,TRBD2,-,CASSVQPSGSRVDTGELFF,TGTGCCAGCAGCGTACAGCCTAGCGGGTCTAGGGTAGACACCGGGGAGCTGTTTTTT
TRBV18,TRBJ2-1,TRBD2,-,CASSPMSSGSLSSYNEQFF,TGTGCCAGCTCACCGATGTCTAGCGGGAGTTTAAGCTCCTACAATGAGCAGTTCTTC
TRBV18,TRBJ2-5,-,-,CASSPQETQYF,TGTGCCAGCTCACCTCAAGAGACCCAGTACTTC
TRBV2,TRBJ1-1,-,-,CASGAGMAATEAFF,TGTGCCAGCGGGGCAGGGATGGCTGCGACTGAAGCTTTCTTT
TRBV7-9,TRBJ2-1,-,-,CASSPGGMREREQFF,TGTGCCAGCAGCCCCGGTGGAATGAGGGAGCGCGAGCAGTTCTTC
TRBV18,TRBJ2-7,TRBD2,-,CASSPPLAGSSQYF,TGTGCCAGCTCACCACCCTTAGCGGGATCGAGTCAGTACTTC